The T cell receptor beta chain described here comes from a study of tumor and adjacent non-tumor tissue in lung cancer. Across the study: The cohort had 12 to 13 adenocarcinoma, a couple of squamous cell and 1 small cell patients. On average, productive TCRbeta reads reached roughly 3.9 million per sample. Study-wide findings and caveats: Compared with tumor, normal lung showed significantly lower TCR diversity. Normal lung showed higher cumulative top 100 clone frequency than tumor.

RNA was extracted from bulk tissue without any cell sorting. CDR1 MNHEY and CDR2 SVGAGI come from the germline V gene. V lost 2 bases to trimming and J lost 3 bases; unmatched junction nucleotides: 8. The CDR3 spans 16 residues. This clonotype has at least ten counts. Its antigen remains unknown. The library came from three nested PCR rounds adapted from ARM-PCR protocols. TCRdb re-derived calls from the multiplex PCR reads in MiXCR, one entry per CDR3 protein. The sample carries roughly 93,000 distinct CDR3 sequences, 67% recorded once. The receptor's source is a man between 60 and 70 years old with non-small cell lung cancer. Specimen: lung tumor tissue. The V and J genes are TRBV6-5 and TRBJ1-1; 8 positions agree with TRBD1. CDR3 protein: CASSYTHRGADTEAFF. For the CDR3, the DNA is TGTGCCAGCAGTTACACCCACAGGGGGGCGGACACTGAAGCTTTCTTT.